Below, 22 T cell receptor beta chains from the same sample are listed, as sequenced in a study of blood T cell repertoires in COVID-19. Libraries were prepared by immunoSEQ multiplex PCR; TCRdb keeps only in-frame clonotypes and omits some of them. The profile covers around 180,000 clones, with roughly 88% appearing a single time and 6.5% to 7.5% taken by the ten largest. What was sequenced was peripheral blood. The receptors derive from a man older than 75 with COVID-19, enrolled during active disease.

The chain carries TRBV27 and TRBJ2-5; possibly TRBD2 for D (6 bases). V was shortened by 3 bases and J by 7 bases, with 12 bases between the two germline ends. Looked up from germline, CDR1 is MNHEY and CDR2 is SMNVEV (reference sequence). The CDR3 totals 13 residues. The CDR3 sequence is CASSFRGGATQYF. CDR3 in DNA: TGTGCCAGCAGTTTTCGTGGCGGGGCGACCCAGTACTTC.

In nucleotides, the CDR3 is TGTGCCAGCAGCTTGGTCTGGGCCTACAGCTCCTACGAGCAGTACTTC. It is translated as CASSLVWAYSSYEQYF. The chain carries TRBV5-5 and TRBJ2-7, with D unresolved. Germline CDR1 and CDR2: SGHKS and YYEKEE (reference sequence). CDR3 length: 16 residues. Between the trimmed V and J ends, which lost 0 bases and 0 bases, there was a span of 13 bases.

The V call is TRBV6-2 or TRBV6-3, the J call TRBJ1-6; tentative D call: TRBD1 (6 bases). CDR1 and CDR2 from the germline V gene are MNHEY and SVGEGT. V lost 6 bases and J 7 bases, leaving 16 bases between the germline ends. The CDR3 runs to 15 residues. CDR3 loop: CASRPIQGKNSPLHF. The CDR3 DNA follows: TGTGCCAGCAGACCTATACAGGGAAAAAATTCACCCCTCCACTTT.

A single count supports this clone. The CDR3: CASSLGALTGELFF. The CDR3 DNA reads TGTGCCAGCAGCTTGGGTGCCCTAACCGGGGAGCTGTTTTTT. The rearrangement uses TRBV5-5 and TRBJ2-2; D gene unclear. Per the germline V gene, CDR1 is SGHKS and CDR2 is YYEKEE (reference sequence). Trimming left V 0 bases short and J 5 bases short, with 8 bases between. There are 14 residues in the CDR3.

The V call is TRBV6-2 or TRBV6-3, the J call TRBJ2-1, with 12 bases aligning to TRBD2. V shed 5 bases and J 8 bases; nucleotides not matched to a gene: 7. This CDR3 has 15 residues. The germline gives CDR1 MNHEY, CDR2 SVGEGT. The CDR3 nucleotides read TGTGCCAGCAGTCTCTGGACTAGCGGGGATGATGAGCAGTTCTTC. Residues: CASSLWTSGDDEQFF.

This clone showed up just once. The chain joins TRBV5-1 to TRBJ1-1; D gene unclear. Deletions cut 0 bases from V and 0 bases from J, with 9 bases between. The CDR3 length is 15 residues. The germline gives CDR1 SGHRS, CDR2 YFSETQ. CDR3 protein: CASSLAPDMNTEAFF. In DNA form, the CDR3 reads TGCGCCAGCAGCTTGGCACCTGACATGAACACTGAAGCTTTCTTT.

The chain uses TRBV11-2 and TRBJ2-3; D not certain. CDR3 length: 14 residues. Between the trimmed V and J ends, which lost 3 bases and 1 base, there was a span of 8 bases. CDR1 SGHAT and CDR2 FQNNGV come from the germline V gene. CDR3 bases: TGTGCCAGCAGCTTCCACCGAGGCACAGATACGCAGTATTTT. Translated: CASSFHRGTDTQYF.

The chain employs TRBV19 and TRBJ1-5; D is undetermined. The CDR3 covers 14 residues. Germline-derived CDR1 and CDR2 are LNHDA and SQIVND (reference sequence). V dropped 1 base and J dropped 5 bases, with 9 bases sitting between them. DNA of the CDR3: TGTGCCAGTAGTATAGCTTGGGGAGATCAGCCCCAGCATTTT. The encoded protein is CASSIAWGDQPQHF. The full variable domain, in which reference TRBV19 and TRBJ1-5 provide the parts outside the CDR3, is DGGITQSPKYLFRKEGQNVTLSCEQNLNHDAMYWYRQDPGQGLRLIYYSQIVNDFQKGDIAEGYSVSREKKESFPLTVTSAQKNPTAFYLCASSIAWGDQPQHFGDGTRLSIL.

The chain carries TRBV27 and TRBJ2-6; TRBD1 agrees at 10 bases. Losses at the gene ends were 3 bases for V and 1 base for J; bases not matched to a gene: 6. The CDR3 runs 18 residues. The germline CDR1 and CDR2 sequences are MNHEY and SMNVEV (reference sequence). The CDR3 DNA reads TGTGCCAGCAGTTTTCGGGGACAGGGGCCATCTGGGGCCAACGTCCTGACTTTC. Translated, it gives CASSFRGQGPSGANVLTF.

The chain is built from TRBV19 and TRBJ1-1, with D maybe TRBD1 (6 bases). With 5 bases removed from V and 2 bases from J, the gap between germline ends came to 18 bases. Germline values: CDR1 LNHDA, CDR2 SQIVND (reference sequence). The CDR3 runs 16 residues. The chain's CDR3 is CASSFSGLGGNTEAFF. CDR3 nucleotides: TGTGCCAGTAGTTTCTCGGGGCTTGGGGGCAACACTGAAGCTTTCTTT.

The chain carries TRBV3-1 (or the pseudogene TRBV3-2) and TRBJ2-1, with 8 bases that match TRBD2. The germline CDR1 and CDR2 sequences are LGHDT and YNNKEL (reference sequence). The CDR3 has 14 amino acids. J gave up 12 bases and V 4 bases, and 11 bases lay outside the gene matches. CDR3 coding DNA: TGTGCCAGCAGCCCCTCAACCGGCGGGGGGAGGCAGTTCTTC. Translating it yields CASSPSTGGGRQFF.

The chain uses TRBV9 and TRBJ1-4, with TRBD1 identical over 8 bases. The trim removed 4 bases at V and 8 bases at J, leaving 1 base unmatched. The germline V gene encodes CDR1 SGDLS and CDR2 YYNGEE. The CDR3 runs 12 residues. The CDR3 loop is CASSRQGEKLFF. The CDR3 nucleotides are TGTGCCAGCAGCCGACAGGGGGAAAAACTGTTTTTT.

As regards this clone: Other DNA sequences in this sample translate to the same CDR3. The chain couples TRBV9 to TRBJ1-2; 9 bases agree with TRBD1. Germline loops: CDR1 SGDLS, CDR2 YYNGEE. The CDR3 runs to 13 residues. The trim removed 4 bases at V and 6 bases at J, leaving 4 bases unmatched. CDR3 amino acids: CASSPGQGDGYTF. The CDR3 bases are TGTGCCAGCAGCCCGGGACAGGGAGATGGCTACACCTTC.

Here the CDR3 DNA reads TGTGCCAGCTCACCTTCGGTCGGGACTTTCCCCTACGAGCAGTACTTC. Translated, it gives CASSPSVGTFPYEQYF. The chain employs TRBV18 and TRBJ2-7; perhaps TRBD2 as D (6 bases). Trimming removed 3 bases from V and 2 bases from J, with 17 bases in between. The CDR3 covers 16 residues. The germline V gene has CDR1 KGHSH and CDR2 LQKENI. Full variable domain (missing parts from reference TRBV18 and TRBJ2-7): NAGVMQNPRHLVRRRGQEARLRCSPMKGHSHVYWYRQLPEEGLKFMVYLQKENIIDESGMPKERFSAEFPKEGPSILRIQQVVRGDSAAYFCASSPSVGTFPYEQYFGPGTRLTVT.

The chain employs TRBV2 and TRBJ1-6; D gene unclear. The ends were cut back, 8 bases at V and 4 bases at J, with 6 bases in the middle. The germline V gene has CDR1 SNHLY and CDR2 FYNNEI. The CDR3 extends over 12 amino acids. The CDR3 DNA follows: TGTGCCAGCGTTAGTTATAATTCACCCCTCCACTTT. It encodes CASVSYNSPLHF.

The chain combines TRBV6-5 with TRBJ2-7; 9 bases are a match to TRBD1. V lost 5 bases to trimming and J lost 4 bases; unmatched junction nucleotides: 9. Per germline, CDR1 MNHEY and CDR2 SVGAGI. CDR3 length: 15 residues. The CDR3 bases are TGTGCCAGCAGTCCCCGCCCGGACAGGGGATACGAGCAGTACTTC. Translating gives CASSPRPDRGYEQYF.

Written as DNA, the CDR3 is TGTGCCAGCTCGGGGGGAGACACTGAAGCTTTCTTT. Amino acid sequence: CASSGGDTEAFF. The J gene is TRBJ1-1, the V gene TRBV18; D possibly corresponds to TRBD1 (5 bases). The CDR3 totals 12 residues. CDR1 is KGHSH and CDR2 is LQKENI in the germline V gene. Trimming took 6 bases from V and 3 from J, leaving 8 bases between them.

This clone was recorded a few times. The chain has TRBV5-1 and TRBJ2-2; 14 nucleotides line up with TRBD2. Per germline, CDR1 SGHRS and CDR2 YFSETQ. The CDR3 spans 18 residues. Trimming took 0 bases from V and 2 from J; bases not matched to a gene: 3. The CDR3 DNA reads as TGCGCCAGCAGCTTGGGACTAGCGGGGGGGCTCAACACCGGGGAGCTGTTTTTT. Translation: CASSLGLAGGLNTGELFF. The full variable domain, in which reference TRBV5-1 and TRBJ2-2 provide the parts outside the CDR3, is KAGVTQTPRYLIKTRGQQVTLSCSPISGHRSVSWYQQTPGQGLQFLFEYFSETQRNKGNFPGRFSGRQFSNSRSEMNVSTLELGDSALYLCASSLGLAGGLNTGELFFGEGSRLTVL.

The chain joins TRBV3-1 (or the pseudogene TRBV3-2) to TRBJ1-5; D is unclear. This CDR3 is built from 14 residues. V lost 4 bases, J lost 4 bases, and 11 bases lay in between. CDR1 and CDR2 (germline): LGHDT, YNNKEL (reference sequence). The CDR3 DNA is TGTGCCAGCAGCCCTTTAGAGGTAAATCAGCCCCAGCATTTT. This gives the protein CASSPLEVNQPQHF.

This clone is a singleton in its sample. V and J are TRBV5-4 and TRBJ2-7; 9 bases are a match to TRBD1. The CDR3 extends over 15 amino acids. Germline V gene data show CDR1 as SGHNT and CDR2 as YYREEE (reference sequence). The V and J ends lost 1 base and 2 bases, in that order; junction bases with no gene match: 4. CDR3: CASSLLDRGPYEQYF. DNA of the CDR3: TGTGCCAGCAGCTTGTTGGACAGGGGTCCCTACGAGCAGTACTTC. The full variable domain, completed using reference TRBV5-4 and TRBJ2-7, is ETGVTQSPTHLIKTRGQQVTLRCSSQSGHNTVSWYQQALGQGPQFIFQYYREEENGRGNFPPRFSGLQFPNYSSELNVNALELDDSALYLCASSLLDRGPYEQYFGPGTRLTVT.

V usage is TRBV5-1 and J usage is TRBJ2-1; 11 positions agree with TRBD2. This CDR3 is built from 15 residues. From germline, CDR1 is SGHRS and CDR2 YFSETQ. V shed 2 bases and J 7 bases; nucleotides not matched to a gene: 5. This CDR3 reads CASSFSGGVLNEQFF. DNA of the CDR3: TGCGCCAGCAGCTTTAGCGGGGGGGTCTTGAATGAGCAGTTCTTC.

This rearrangement joins TRBV6-5 to TRBJ2-3, with TRBD2 matching over 7 bases. The CDR3 runs to 15 residues. Germline-derived CDR1 and CDR2 are MNHEY and SVGAGI. The V and J ends lost 4 bases and 2 bases, in that order; junction bases with no gene match: 6. CDR3 region: CASSSQRGNTDTQYF. The CDR3 DNA reads TGTGCCAGCAGTTCCCAGCGGGGTAACACAGATACGCAGTATTTT.